The 13 T cell receptor beta chains below come from one sample, sequenced in a study of blood T cells in healthy people across ages. With a J-beta primer mix and a sample-barcoded 5' primer, a second PCR ran about 7 to 12 cycles. TCRdb fed the 5' RACE reads into MiXCR, producing one record per CDR3 protein. The table shows about 1,500,000 distinct CDR3 sequences, with about 40% occurring only once. What was sequenced was blood. The receptors were sampled from a woman aged 18-29 years in good health.

This clonotype was seen only a few times. This chain uses TRBV3-1 with TRBJ1-1; 7 bases align to TRBD1. The trim removed 2 bases at V and 3 bases at J, leaving 3 bases unmatched. Germline V gives CDR1 LGHDT, CDR2 YNNKEL (reference sequence). The CDR3 totals 14 residues. DNA of the CDR3: TGTGCCAGCAGCCAACAGGGGGGGGACACTGAAGCTTTCTTT. Its protein product is CASSQQGGDTEAFF.

This clonotype was recorded a few times. The chain couples TRBV6-4 to TRBJ2-3; 12 bases align to TRBD2. CDR3 size: 16 residues. V shed 5 bases and J 1 base; nucleotides not matched to a gene: 4. Germline CDR1 and CDR2: MRHNA and SNTAGT. Here the CDR3 DNA reads TGTGCCAGCAGTCGACTAGCGGGGGCCGGCACAGATACGCAGTATTTT. Its protein product is CASSRLAGAGTDTQYF.

J is TRBJ1-1 and V is TRBV5-1; D may be TRBD1 (6 bases). Germline V gene sequence: CDR1 SGHRS, CDR2 YFSETQ. CDR3 size: 14 residues. V lost 4 bases, J lost 7 bases, and 17 bases lay in between. CDR3 residues: CASSKPNREGEAFF. The CDR3 DNA sequence: TGCGCCAGCAGCAAACCCAACAGGGAAGGTGAAGCTTTCTTT.

On this clonotype: Because the CDR3 is missing its conserved closing phenylalanine or tryptophan, this is likely a read error. The rearrangement joins TRBV6-6 to TRBJ2-3; D gene unclear. The V gene's germline CDR1 is MNHNY and CDR2 SVGAGI (reference sequence). Trimming shortened V by 7 bases and J by 0 bases, and 11 bases separated the two germline ends. This CDR3 is built from 14 residues. The CDR3 bases are TGTGCCAGCATCTACGGTTCTAGCACAGATACGCAGTATGTT. Translation gives CASIYGSSTDTQYV.

The chain recombines TRBV10-3 with TRBJ2-7, with D possibly being TRBD1 or TRBD2 (6 bases each). V was cut by 4 bases and J by 4 bases, with 17 bases left in between. Germline lookup yields CDR1 ENHRY and CDR2 SYGVKD. The CDR3 extends over 15 amino acids. The CDR3 region is CAISVEEGGVYEQYF. DNA for the CDR3: TGTGCCATCAGTGTCGAGGAGGGGGGCGTTTACGAGCAGTACTTC.

The chain links TRBV27 to TRBJ2-3; 7 bases are a match to TRBD1. The CDR3 consists of 16 residues. V lost 5 bases, J lost 8 bases, and 16 bases stayed unmatched. CDR1 and CDR2 (germline): MNHEY, SMNVEV (reference sequence). The CDR3 protein is CASSPYDRAVDGTQYF. Here the CDR3 DNA reads TGTGCCAGCAGTCCCTATGACAGGGCGGTTGATGGTACGCAGTATTTT.

V gene TRBV30 combines with J gene TRBJ2-7, with D possibly TRBD2 on 6 matching bases. CDR1 is GTSNPN and CDR2 is SVGIG in the germline V gene (reference sequence). V lost 5 bases to trimming and J lost 0 bases, with 14 bases between them. The CDR3 is 14 residues long. The CDR3 bases are TGTGCCTGGGTAAACCGGGACTTCTCCTACGAGCAGTACTTC. This sequence encodes CAWVNRDFSYEQYF.

The sample holds a few counts of this clonotype. This rearrangement joins TRBV29-1 to TRBJ2-5, with no clear D. The J call is uncertain, as TRBJ2-7 better fits the DNA end. Per the germline V gene, CDR1 is SQVTM and CDR2 is ANQGSEA. This CDR3 is built from 13 residues. The CDR3 reads CSVETTSDYEQYF. The DNA for the CDR3 is TGCAGCGTTGAGACCACTTCCGACTACGAGCAGTACTTC.

This chain joins TRBV27 and TRBJ2-5; D is unclear. The length of the CDR3 is 16 residues. From germline, CDR1 is MNHEY and CDR2 SMNVEV (reference sequence). V dropped 5 bases and J dropped 4 bases, with 20 bases sitting between them. The CDR3 is CASSTTPGPVPETQYF. DNA of the CDR3: TGTGCCAGCAGTACGACGCCGGGCCCCGTTCCAGAGACCCAGTACTTC.

The rearrangement uses TRBV20-1 and TRBJ2-7, with a tentative D call TRBD2 (6 bases). There are 14 residues in the CDR3. In germline, CDR1 is DFQATT, CDR2 SNEGSKA (reference sequence). The germline V and J ends were trimmed by 1 base and 0 bases, with 10 bases remaining between them. The CDR3, as DNA: TGCAGTGCTAGAGGCGGGGCAGACTCCTACGAGCAGTACTTC. Translated, it gives CSARGGADSYEQYF.

A word on this clonotype: One junction end disagrees with the germline gene, perhaps due to a read error. This rearrangement joins TRBV6-6 to TRBJ2-6; D remains ambiguous. The CDR3 has 14 residues. Germline V gene sequence: CDR1 MNHNY, CDR2 SVGAGI (reference sequence). The CDR3 protein is CASSPGSGTNVLTF. In DNA, the CDR3 is TGTGCCAGCAGTCCCGGCTCTGGGACCAACGTCCTGACTTTC.

The V call is TRBV12-3 or TRBV12-4, the J call TRBJ2-3; 9 bases match TRBD1. The CDR3 covers 14 residues. V trimming: 5 bases; J trimming: 8 bases; junction bases outside the gene matches: 8. The CDR3 reads CASSQDRGGGTQYF. CDR3 nucleotides: TGTGCCAGCAGTCAGGACAGGGGTGGGGGTACGCAGTATTTT.

In regard to this clonotype: A much larger clonotype is one base distant, so this may be a read error. The chain has TRBV7-9 and TRBJ1-2; D not certain. The CDR3 is made up of 14 amino acids. Germline V gene lookup returns CDR1 SEHNR and CDR2 FQNEAQ (reference sequence). DNA of the CDR3: TGTGCCAGCAGCTTAGGTCCAGATCATAATGGCCACACCTTC. It translates to CASSLGPDHNGHTF.